This TCR beta chain was captured in a study of cytomegalovirus exposure and HLA in healthy donors. With 60 Vbeta and 13 Jbeta primers, the PCR was carried out. Produced via immunoSEQ multiplex PCR; TCRdb's table is partial and in-frame only. The sample has about 110,000 clones, about 76% seen once. A note on this clone: Antigen specificity is unknown.

V was clipped by 6 bases and J by 11 bases, with 16 bases between them. Germline loops: CDR1 MNHEY, CDR2 SVGAGI. This CDR3 has 12 residues. Study-level findings and limits: Later analysis identified about 17,000 TCR beta sequences associated with HLA alleles, using a false discovery rate threshold of 0.05. As immune exposure information, only CMV serostatus was available. According to the study, around 160 TCR beta chains were cytomegalovirus-associated. A prior analysis recorded that most TCR beta V segments were productive about 90% or about 30% of the time.

This clonotype originated in a woman in her forties or fifties in good health and CMV-seropositive. Sequencing was carried out using PBMCs. The rearrangement links TRBV6-5 to TRBJ1-2, with unresolved D. The CDR3 bases are TGTGCCAGCAGAACCTCCTCGCCGCAGTACACCTTC. Translated, it gives CASRTSSPQYTF.